This T cell receptor beta chain was identified in a study of CD8+ T cells in alopecia areata. This clone occurred a few times. Sampling of alopecia areata patients yielded lesional scalp punch biopsies as well as peripheral blood. Extraction of RNA preceded its reverse transcription into cDNA, which served as the sequencing template. Some clones are missing from TCRdb's copy, which holds only in-frame ones; the method was immunoSEQ multiplex PCR. The data contain some 10,000 clones, approximately 60% of them singletons. The sample consisted of skin, taken at week 0. The source of this sequence is a human donor with alopecia areata.

The CDR3 coding sequence is TGTGCCTGGAAGGCGGGGATGAACACTGAAGCTTTCTTT. This sequence encodes CAWKAGMNTEAFF. The rearrangement joins TRBV30 to TRBJ1-1, with D unresolved. Germline V gene data show CDR1 as GTSNPN and CDR2 as SVGIG (reference sequence). The CDR3 has 13 residues. Trimming removed 4 bases at V and 0 bases at J, with 9 bases between. Looking up the rest from reference TRBV30 and TRBJ1-1 gives the full variable domain: SQTIHQWPATLVQPVGSPLSLECTVEGTSNPNLYWYRQAAGRGLQLLFYSVGIGQISSEVPQNLSASRPQDRQFILSSKKLLLSDSGFYLCAWKAGMNTEAFFGQGTRLTVV.